This TCR beta chain was obtained from a study of Ad26.COV2.S vaccination and SARS-CoV-2 variants. V was pared by 6 bases and J by 0 bases, with 12 bases between. CDR3 length: 14 residues. Germline CDR1 MNHNY, CDR2 SVGAGI (reference sequence). Documented treatment: roughly 19 received Ad26.COV2.S at low or high dose, single or two shots; about 5 received placebo; per-sample allocation not given. The samples date from day 63 after the first vaccine or placebo injection. Some clones are missing from TCRdb's copy, which holds only in-frame ones; the method was immunoSEQ multiplex PCR. The repertoire consists of more than 400,000 clones, with over 80% occurring once and the leading ten covering over 1.5%. This clone was observed many times.

The specimen comprised peripheral blood, sampled in a trial of Ad26.COV2.S vaccine versus placebo. This sequence originates from a person between 18 and 59 years old who received the Ad26.COV2.S COVID-19 vaccine or a placebo. The genes are TRBV6-6 and TRBJ2-7, with a possible D match to TRBD2 (6 bases). The CDR3 loop reads CASRNRENSYEQYF. CDR3 nucleotide sequence: TGTGCCAGCAGGAACCGGGAGAACTCCTACGAGCAGTACTTC.